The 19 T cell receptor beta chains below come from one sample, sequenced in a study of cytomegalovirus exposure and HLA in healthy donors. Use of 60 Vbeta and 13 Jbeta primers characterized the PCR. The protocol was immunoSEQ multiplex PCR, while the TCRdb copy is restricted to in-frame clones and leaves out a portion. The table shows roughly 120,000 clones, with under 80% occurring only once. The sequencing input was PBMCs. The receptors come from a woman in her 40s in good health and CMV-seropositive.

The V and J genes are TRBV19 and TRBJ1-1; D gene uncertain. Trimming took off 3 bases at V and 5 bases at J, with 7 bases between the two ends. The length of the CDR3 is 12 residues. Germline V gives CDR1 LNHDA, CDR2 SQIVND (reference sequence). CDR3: CASSIWETEAFF. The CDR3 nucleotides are TGTGCCAGTAGTATCTGGGAGACTGAAGCTTTCTTT.

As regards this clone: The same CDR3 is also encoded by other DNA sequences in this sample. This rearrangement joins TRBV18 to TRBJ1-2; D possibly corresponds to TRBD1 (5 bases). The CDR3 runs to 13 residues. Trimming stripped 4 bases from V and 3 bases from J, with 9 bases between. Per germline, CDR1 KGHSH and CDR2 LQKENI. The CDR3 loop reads CASSLGVDYGYTF. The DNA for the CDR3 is TGTGCCAGCTCACTAGGGGTGGACTATGGCTACACCTTC.

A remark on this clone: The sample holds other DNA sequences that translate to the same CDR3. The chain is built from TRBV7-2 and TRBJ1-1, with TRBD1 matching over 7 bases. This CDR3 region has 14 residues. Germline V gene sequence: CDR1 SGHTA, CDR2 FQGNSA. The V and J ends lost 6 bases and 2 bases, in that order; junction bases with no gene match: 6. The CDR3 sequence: CASSPGTANTEAFF. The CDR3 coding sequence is TGTGCCAGCAGTCCCGGGACAGCAAACACTGAAGCTTTCTTT.

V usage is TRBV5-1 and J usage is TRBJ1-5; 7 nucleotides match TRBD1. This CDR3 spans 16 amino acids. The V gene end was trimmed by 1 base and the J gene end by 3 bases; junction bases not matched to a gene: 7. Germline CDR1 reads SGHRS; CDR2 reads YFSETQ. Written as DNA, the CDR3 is TGCGCCAGCAGCTTGCAAGGGGGCGTTCACAATCAGCCCCAGCATTTT. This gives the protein CASSLQGGVHNQPQHF.

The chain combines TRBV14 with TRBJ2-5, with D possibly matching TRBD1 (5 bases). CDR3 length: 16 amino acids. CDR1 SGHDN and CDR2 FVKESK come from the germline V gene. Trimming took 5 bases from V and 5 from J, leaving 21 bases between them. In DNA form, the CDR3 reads TGTGCCAGCAGCAAAAGTGGAATAGGGGTTGGCGAGACCCAGTACTTC. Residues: CASSKSGIGVGETQYF.

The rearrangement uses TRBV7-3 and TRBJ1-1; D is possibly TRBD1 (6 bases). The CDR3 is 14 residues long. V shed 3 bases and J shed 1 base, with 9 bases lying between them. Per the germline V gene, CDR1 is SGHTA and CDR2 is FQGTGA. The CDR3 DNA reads TGTGCCAGCAGCTTTGGGGGCAAGAACACTGAAGCTTTCTTT. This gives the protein CASSFGGKNTEAFF.

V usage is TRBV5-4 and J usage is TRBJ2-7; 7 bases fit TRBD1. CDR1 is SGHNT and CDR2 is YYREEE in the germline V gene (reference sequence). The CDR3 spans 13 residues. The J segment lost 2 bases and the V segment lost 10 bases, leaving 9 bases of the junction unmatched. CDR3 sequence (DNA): TGTGCCGTCAAGAGAGGGGGCGCCTACGAGCAGTACTTC. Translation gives CAVKRGGAYEQYF.

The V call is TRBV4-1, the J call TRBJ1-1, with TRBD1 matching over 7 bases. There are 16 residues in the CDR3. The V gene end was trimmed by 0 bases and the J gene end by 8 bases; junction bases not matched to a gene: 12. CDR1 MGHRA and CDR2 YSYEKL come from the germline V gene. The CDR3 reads CASSQDLSGGPTEAFF. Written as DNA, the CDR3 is TGCGCCAGCAGCCAAGATCTGTCAGGGGGACCCACCGAAGCTTTCTTT.

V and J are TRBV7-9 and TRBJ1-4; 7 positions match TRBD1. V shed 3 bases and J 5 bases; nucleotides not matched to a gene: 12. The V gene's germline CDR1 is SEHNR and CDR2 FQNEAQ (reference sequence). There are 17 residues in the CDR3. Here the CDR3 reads CASSFYPNRGMNEKLFF. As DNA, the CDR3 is TGTGCCAGCAGCTTTTATCCTAACAGGGGAATGAATGAAAAACTGTTTTTT.

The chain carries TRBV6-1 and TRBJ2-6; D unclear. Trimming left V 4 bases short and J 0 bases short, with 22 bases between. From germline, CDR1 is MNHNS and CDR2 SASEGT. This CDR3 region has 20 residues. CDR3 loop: CASSGTLQALSFSGANVLTF. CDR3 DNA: TGTGCCAGCAGTGGTACGTTGCAGGCCTTATCTTTCTCTGGGGCCAACGTCCTGACTTTC.

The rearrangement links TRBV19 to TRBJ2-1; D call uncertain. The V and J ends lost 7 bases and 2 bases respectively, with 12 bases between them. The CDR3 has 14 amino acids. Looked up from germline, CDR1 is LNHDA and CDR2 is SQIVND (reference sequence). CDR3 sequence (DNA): TGTGCCAGTAAACTGGGCACAACCTACAATGAGCAGTTCTTC. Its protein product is CASKLGTTYNEQFF.

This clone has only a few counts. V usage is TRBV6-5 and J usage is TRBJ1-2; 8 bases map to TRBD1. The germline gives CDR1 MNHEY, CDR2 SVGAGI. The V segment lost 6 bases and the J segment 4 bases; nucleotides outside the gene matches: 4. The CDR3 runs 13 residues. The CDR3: CASSAGQVYGYTF. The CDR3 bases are TGTGCCAGCAGCGCGGGACAGGTCTATGGCTACACCTTC.

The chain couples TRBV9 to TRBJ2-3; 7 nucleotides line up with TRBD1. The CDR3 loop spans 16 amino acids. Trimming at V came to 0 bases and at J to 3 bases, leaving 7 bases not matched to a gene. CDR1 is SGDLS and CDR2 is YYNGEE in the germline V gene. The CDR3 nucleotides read TGTGCCAGCAGCGTAGAACAGGGGAGCTTGACAGATACGCAGTATTTT. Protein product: CASSVEQGSLTDTQYF.

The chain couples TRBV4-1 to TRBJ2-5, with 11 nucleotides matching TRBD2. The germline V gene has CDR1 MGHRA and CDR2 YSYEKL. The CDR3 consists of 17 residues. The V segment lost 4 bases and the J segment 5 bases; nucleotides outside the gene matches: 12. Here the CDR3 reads CASSPRGSGGAGETQYF. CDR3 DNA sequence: TGCGCCAGCAGCCCCCGGGGTAGCGGGGGGGCCGGGGAGACCCAGTACTTC.

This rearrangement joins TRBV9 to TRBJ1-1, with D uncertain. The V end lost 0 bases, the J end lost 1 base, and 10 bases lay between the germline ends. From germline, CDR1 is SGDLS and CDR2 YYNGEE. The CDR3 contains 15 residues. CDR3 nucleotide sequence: TGTGCCAGCAGCGTAGGTAGTATTTCGAACACTGAAGCTTTCTTT. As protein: CASSVGSISNTEAFF.

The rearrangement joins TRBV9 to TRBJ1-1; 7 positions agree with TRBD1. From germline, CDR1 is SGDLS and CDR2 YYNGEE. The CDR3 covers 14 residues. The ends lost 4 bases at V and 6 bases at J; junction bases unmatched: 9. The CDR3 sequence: CASSPADRVAEAFF. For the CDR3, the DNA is TGTGCCAGCAGCCCCGCAGACAGGGTTGCTGAAGCTTTCTTT.

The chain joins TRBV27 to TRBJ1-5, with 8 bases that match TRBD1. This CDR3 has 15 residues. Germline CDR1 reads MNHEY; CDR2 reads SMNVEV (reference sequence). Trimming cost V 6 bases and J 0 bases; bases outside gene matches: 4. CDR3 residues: CASSSGQGSNQPQHF. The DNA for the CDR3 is TGTGCCAGCAGCAGTGGACAGGGTAGCAATCAGCCCCAGCATTTT.

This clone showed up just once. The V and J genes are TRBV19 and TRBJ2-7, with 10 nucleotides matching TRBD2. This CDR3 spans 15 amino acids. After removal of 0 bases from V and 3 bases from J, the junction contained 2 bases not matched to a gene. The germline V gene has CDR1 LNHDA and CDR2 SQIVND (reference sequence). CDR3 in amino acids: CASSIDTSGDYEQYF. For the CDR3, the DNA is TGTGCCAGTAGTATAGATACTAGCGGGGACTACGAGCAGTACTTC.

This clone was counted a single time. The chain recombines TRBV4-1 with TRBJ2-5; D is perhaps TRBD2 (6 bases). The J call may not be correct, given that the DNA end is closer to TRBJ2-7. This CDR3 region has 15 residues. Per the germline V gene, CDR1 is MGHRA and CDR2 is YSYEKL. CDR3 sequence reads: CASSPDTSLGYEQYF. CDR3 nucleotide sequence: TGCGCCAGCAGCCCAGACACTAGCCTAGGGTACGAGCAGTACTTC.